This TCR beta chain was profiled in a study of blood T cell repertoires in COVID-19. Study as a whole: Donors in the United States, Italy and Spain gave samples during acute or convalescent COVID-19. Nucleic acid was either cDNA or gDNA, and it came from T cells, B-cell-depleted T cells, or PBMCs.

Seattle's enrolled individuals joined amid active infection and were then monitored longitudinally. The table lists this clone with a few counts. The V and J ends lost 2 bases and 4 bases respectively, with 17 bases between them. The CDR3 has 17 residues. In germline, CDR1 is SGHTA, CDR2 FQGNSA. Per the study methods: Amplifying reference gene primers gave estimates of nucleated cell counts. TCRdb's copy holds only in-frame clones and misses some; the assay was immunoSEQ multiplex PCR. That table gives V, J and clone size, and the DNA gave D and trimming. The sample includes just under 350,000 clones, 88% of them seen just once.

This chain links TRBV7-2 with TRBJ1-4; weak D call: TRBD1 (5 bases). The sample consisted of peripheral blood. The sequence came from an older woman with COVID-19, enrolled during active disease. CDR3 region: CASSLIGGGGGNEKLFF. The CDR3 bases are TGTGCCAGCAGCTTAATAGGCGGCGGGGGGGGTAATGAAAAACTGTTTTTT. Combining the CDR3 with reference TRBV7-2 and TRBJ1-4 gives the whole variable domain GAGVSQSPSNKVTEKGKDVELRCDPISGHTALYWYRQSLGQGLEFLIYFQGNSAPDKSGLPSDRFSAERTGGSVSTLTIQRTQQEDSAVYLCASSLIGGGGGNEKLFFGSGTQLSVL.